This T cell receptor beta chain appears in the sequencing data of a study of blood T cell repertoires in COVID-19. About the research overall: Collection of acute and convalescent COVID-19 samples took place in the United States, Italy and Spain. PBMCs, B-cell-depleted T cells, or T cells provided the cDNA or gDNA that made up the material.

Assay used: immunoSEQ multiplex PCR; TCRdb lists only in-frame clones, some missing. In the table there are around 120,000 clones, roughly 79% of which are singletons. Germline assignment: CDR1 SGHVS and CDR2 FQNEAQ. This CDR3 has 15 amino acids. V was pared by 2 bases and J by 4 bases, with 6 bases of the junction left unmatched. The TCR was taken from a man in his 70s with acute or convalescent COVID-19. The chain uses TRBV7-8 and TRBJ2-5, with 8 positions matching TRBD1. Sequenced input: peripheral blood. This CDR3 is CASSLPWTGIETQYF. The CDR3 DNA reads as TGTGCCAGCAGCTTACCTTGGACAGGGATAGAGACCCAGTACTTC.